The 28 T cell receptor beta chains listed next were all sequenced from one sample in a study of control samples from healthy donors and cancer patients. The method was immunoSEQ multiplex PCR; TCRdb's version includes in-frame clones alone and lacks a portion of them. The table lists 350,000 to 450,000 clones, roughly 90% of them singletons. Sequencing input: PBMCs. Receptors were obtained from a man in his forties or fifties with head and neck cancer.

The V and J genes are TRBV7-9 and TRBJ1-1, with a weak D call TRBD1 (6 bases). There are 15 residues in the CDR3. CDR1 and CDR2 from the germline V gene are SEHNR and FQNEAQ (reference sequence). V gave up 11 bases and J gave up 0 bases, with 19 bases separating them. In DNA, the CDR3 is TGTGCCGCTGGTGGGTATTGGACAGTGAACACTGAAGCTTTCTTT. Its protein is CAAGGYWTVNTEAFF.

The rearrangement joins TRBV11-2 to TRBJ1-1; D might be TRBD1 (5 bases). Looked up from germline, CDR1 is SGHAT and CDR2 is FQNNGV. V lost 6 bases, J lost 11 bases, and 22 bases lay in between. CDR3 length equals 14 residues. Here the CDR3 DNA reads TGTGCCAGCAGGCACTCACCGGGACCCCCTAGGGCTTTCTTT. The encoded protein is CASRHSPGPPRAFF.

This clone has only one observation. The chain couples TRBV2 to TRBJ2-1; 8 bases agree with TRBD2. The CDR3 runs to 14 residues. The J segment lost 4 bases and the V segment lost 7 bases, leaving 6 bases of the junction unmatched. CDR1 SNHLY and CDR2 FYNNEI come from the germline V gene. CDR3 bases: TGTGCCAGCACTCCTAGCGGGCTGTACAATGAGCAGTTCTTC. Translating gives CASTPSGLYNEQFF.

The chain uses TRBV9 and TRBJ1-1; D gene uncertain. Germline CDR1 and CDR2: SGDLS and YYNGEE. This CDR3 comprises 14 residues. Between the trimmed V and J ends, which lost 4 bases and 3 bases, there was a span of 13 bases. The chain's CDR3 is CASSPPKGHTEAFF. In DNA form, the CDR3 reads TGTGCCAGCAGCCCTCCCAAGGGCCACACTGAAGCTTTCTTT.

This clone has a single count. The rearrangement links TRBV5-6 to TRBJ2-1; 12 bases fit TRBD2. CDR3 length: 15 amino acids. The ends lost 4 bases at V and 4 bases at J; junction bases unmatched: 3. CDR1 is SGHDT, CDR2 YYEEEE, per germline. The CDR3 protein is CASSPSGRGYNEQFF. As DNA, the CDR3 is TGTGCCAGCAGCCCTAGCGGGAGGGGATACAATGAGCAGTTCTTC. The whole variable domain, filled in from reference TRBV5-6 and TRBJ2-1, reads DAGVTQSPTHLIKTRGQQVTLRCSPKSGHDTVSWYQQALGQGPQFIFQYYEEEERQRGNFPDRFSGHQFPNYSSELNVNALLLGDSALYLCASSPSGRGYNEQFFGPGTRLTVL.

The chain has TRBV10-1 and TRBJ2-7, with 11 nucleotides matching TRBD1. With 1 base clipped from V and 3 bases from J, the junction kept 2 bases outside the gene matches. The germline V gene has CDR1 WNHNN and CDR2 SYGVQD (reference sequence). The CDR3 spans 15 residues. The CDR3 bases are TGCGCCAGCAGTGAGTGGGGGACAGGGGGCTACGAGCAGTACTTC. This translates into CASSEWGTGGYEQYF.

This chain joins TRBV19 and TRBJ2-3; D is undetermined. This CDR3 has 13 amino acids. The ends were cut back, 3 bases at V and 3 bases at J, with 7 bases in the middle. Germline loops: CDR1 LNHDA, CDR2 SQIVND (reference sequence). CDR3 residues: CASSMKSTDTQYF. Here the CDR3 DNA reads TGTGCCAGTAGTATGAAAAGTACAGATACGCAGTATTTT. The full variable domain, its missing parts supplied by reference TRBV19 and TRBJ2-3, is DGGITQSPKYLFRKEGQNVTLSCEQNLNHDAMYWYRQDPGQGLRLIYYSQIVNDFQKGDIAEGYSVSREKKESFPLTVTSAQKNPTAFYLCASSMKSTDTQYFGPGTRLTVL.

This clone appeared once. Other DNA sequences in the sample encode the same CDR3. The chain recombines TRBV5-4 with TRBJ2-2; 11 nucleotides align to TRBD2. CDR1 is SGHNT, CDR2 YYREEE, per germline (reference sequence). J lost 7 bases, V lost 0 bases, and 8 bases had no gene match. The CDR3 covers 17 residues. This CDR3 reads CASSLEPSGGRSGELFF. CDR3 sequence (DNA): TGTGCCAGCAGCTTGGAACCTAGCGGGGGGCGGAGCGGGGAGCTGTTTTTT.

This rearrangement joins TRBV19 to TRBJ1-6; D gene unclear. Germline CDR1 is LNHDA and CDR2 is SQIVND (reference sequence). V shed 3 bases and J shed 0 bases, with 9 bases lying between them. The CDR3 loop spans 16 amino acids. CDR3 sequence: CASSMTTVSYNSPLHF. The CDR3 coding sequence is TGTGCCAGTAGTATGACGACGGTCTCCTATAATTCACCCCTCCACTTT.

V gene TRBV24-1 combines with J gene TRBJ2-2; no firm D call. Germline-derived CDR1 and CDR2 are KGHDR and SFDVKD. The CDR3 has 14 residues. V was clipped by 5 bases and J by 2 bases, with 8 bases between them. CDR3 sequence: CATSAALNTGELFF. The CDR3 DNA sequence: TGTGCCACCAGTGCAGCACTAAACACCGGGGAGCTGTTTTTT.

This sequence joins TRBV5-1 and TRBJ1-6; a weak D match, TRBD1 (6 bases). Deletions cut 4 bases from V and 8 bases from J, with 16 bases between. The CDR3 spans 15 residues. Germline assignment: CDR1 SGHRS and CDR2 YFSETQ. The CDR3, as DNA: TGCGCCAGCAGCCCGGCAGGAAGACAGGATTCACCCCTCCACTTT. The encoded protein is CASSPAGRQDSPLHF.

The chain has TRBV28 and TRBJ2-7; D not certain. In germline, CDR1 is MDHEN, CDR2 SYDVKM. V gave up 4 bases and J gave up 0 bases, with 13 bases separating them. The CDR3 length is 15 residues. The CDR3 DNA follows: TGTGCCAGCAGTTACTCCCCGGGCGACTCCTACGAGCAGTACTTC. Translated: CASSYSPGDSYEQYF.

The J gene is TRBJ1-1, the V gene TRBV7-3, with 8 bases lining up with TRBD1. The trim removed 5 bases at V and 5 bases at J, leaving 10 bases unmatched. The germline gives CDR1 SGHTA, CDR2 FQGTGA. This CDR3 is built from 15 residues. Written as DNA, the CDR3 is TGTGCCAGCAGCCCAGGTCAGGGGGCTGGGACTGAAGCTTTCTTT. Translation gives CASSPGQGAGTEAFF.

The CDR3 DNA follows: TGCGCCACCGCCCCCGACAGGGCCTACGAGCAGTACTTC. Protein sequence: CATAPDRAYEQYF. This sequence joins TRBV5-1 and TRBJ2-7, with 7 bases lining up with TRBD1. There are 13 residues in the CDR3. The V gene end was trimmed by 9 bases and the J gene end by 2 bases; junction bases not matched to a gene: 8. The germline V gene has CDR1 SGHRS and CDR2 YFSETQ. Full variable domain (remainder filled in from reference TRBV5-1 and TRBJ2-7): KAGVTQTPRYLIKTRGQQVTLSCSPISGHRSVSWYQQTPGQGLQFLFEYFSETQRNKGNFPGRFSGRQFSNSRSEMNVSTLELGDSALYLCATAPDRAYEQYFGPGTRLTVT.

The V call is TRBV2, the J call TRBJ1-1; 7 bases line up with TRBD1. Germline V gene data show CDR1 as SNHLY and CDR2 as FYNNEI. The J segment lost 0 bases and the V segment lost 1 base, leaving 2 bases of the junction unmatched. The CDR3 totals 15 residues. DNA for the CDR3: TGTGCCAGCAGTGAAGACAGGGGCATGAACACTGAAGCTTTCTTT. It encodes CASSEDRGMNTEAFF.

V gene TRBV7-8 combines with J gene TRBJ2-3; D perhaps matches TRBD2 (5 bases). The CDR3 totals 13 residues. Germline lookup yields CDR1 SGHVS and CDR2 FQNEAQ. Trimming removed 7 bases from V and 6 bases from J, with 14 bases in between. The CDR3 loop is CASTLAQSDTQYF. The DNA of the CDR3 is TGTGCCAGCACCCTAGCACAGTCGGATACGCAGTATTTT.

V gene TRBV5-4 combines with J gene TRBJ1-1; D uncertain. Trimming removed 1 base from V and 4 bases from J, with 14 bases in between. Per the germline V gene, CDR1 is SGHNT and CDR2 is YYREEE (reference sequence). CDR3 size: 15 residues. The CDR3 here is CASSLSPGLGTEAFF. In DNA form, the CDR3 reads TGTGCCAGCAGCTTGTCCCCGGGCCTGGGCACTGAAGCTTTCTTT.

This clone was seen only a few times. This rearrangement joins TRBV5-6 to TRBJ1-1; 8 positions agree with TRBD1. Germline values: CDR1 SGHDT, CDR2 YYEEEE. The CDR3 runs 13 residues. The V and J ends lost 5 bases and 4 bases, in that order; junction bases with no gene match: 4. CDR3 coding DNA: TGTGCCAGCAGTTTTCAGGGGGCCACTGAAGCTTTCTTT. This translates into CASSFQGATEAFF.

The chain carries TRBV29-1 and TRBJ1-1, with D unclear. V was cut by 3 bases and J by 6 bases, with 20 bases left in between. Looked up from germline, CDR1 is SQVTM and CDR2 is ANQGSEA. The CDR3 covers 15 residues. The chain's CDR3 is CSVELERFVVPEAFF. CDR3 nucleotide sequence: TGCAGCGTTGAGCTAGAACGGTTCGTTGTCCCTGAAGCTTTCTTT.

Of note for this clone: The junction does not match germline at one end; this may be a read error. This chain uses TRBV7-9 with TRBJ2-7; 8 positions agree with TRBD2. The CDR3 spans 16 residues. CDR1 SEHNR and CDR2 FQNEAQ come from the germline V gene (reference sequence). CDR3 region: CASSLAPGQPSGGTNF. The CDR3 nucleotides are TGTGCCAGCAGCTTAGCGCCCGGACAGCCGAGCGGGGGCACTAACTTC.

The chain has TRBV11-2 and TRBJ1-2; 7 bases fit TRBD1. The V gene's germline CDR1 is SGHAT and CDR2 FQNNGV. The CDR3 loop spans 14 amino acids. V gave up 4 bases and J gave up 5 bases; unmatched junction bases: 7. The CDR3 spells CASSYAGTAYGYTF. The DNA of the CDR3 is TGTGCCAGCAGCTACGCCGGGACAGCGTATGGCTACACCTTC.

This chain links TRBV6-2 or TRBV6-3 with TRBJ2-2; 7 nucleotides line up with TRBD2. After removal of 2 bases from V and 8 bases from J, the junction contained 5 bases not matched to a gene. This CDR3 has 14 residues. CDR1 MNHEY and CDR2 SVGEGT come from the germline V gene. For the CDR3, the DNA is TGTGCCAGCAGTTACCGTAGCGGGCCTGGGGAGCTGTTTTTT. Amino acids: CASSYRSGPGELFF.

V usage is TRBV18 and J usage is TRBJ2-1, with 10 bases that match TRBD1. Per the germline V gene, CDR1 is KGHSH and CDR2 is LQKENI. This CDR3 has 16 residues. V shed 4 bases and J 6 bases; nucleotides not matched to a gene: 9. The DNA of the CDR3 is TGTGCCAGCTCACGCACCACCGGGACAGGGGCCAATGAGCAGTTCTTC. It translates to CASSRTTGTGANEQFF. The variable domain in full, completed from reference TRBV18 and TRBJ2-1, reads NAGVMQNPRHLVRRRGQEARLRCSPMKGHSHVYWYRQLPEEGLKFMVYLQKENIIDESGMPKERFSAEFPKEGPSILRIQQVVRGDSAAYFCASSRTTGTGANEQFFGPGTRLTVL.

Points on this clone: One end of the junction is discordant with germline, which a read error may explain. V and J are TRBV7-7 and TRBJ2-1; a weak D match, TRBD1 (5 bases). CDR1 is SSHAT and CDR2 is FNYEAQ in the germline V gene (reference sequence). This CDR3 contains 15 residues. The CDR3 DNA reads TGTGCTAGCAGCTTAGGGCCAGGGCGCTACAATGAGCAGTTCTTC. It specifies CASSLGPGRYNEQFF. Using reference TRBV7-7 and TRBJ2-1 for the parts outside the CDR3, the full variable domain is GAGVSQSPRYKVTKRGQDVTLRCDPISSHATLYWYQQALGQGPEFLTYFNYEAQPDKSGLPSDRFSAERPEGSISTLTIQRTEQRDSAMYRCASSLGPGRYNEQFFGPGTRLTVL.

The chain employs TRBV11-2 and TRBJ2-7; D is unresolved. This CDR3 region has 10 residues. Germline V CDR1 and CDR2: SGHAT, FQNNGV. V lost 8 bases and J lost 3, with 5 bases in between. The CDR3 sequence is CASSLYEQYF. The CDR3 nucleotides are TGTGCCAGCTCTCTCTACGAGCAGTACTTC.

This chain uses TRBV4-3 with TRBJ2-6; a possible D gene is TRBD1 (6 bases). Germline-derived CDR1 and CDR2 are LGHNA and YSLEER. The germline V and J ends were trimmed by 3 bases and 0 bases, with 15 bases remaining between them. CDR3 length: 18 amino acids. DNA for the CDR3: TGCGCCAGCAGCCAGGGGGCCACTGCAATCTCTGGGGCCAACGTCCTGACTTTC. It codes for CASSQGATAISGANVLTF.

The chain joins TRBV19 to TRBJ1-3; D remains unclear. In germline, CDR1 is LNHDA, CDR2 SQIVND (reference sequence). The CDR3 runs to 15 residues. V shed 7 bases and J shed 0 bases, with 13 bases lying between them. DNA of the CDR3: TGTGCCAGTACCTTGGACGGACCCTCTGGAAACACCATATATTTT. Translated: CASTLDGPSGNTIYF.

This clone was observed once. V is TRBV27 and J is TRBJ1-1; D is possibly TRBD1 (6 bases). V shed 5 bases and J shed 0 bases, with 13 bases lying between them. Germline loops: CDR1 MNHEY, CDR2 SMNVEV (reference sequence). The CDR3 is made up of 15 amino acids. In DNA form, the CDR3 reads TGTGCCAGCAGTCCGTGGAGGGGGATGAACACTGAAGCTTTCTTT. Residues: CASSPWRGMNTEAFF.